One sample yielded the 27 T cell receptor beta chains listed below, sequenced in a study of OX40 agonist ivuxolimab in advanced cancers. The table came from immunoSEQ multiplex PCR; TCRdb's copy has only in-frame clones and leaves some out. The sample lists tens of thousands of clones, around 77% occurring once. The sample consisted of CD4+ or CD8+ T cells sorted from blood, taken in a trial of the OX40 agonist ivuxolimab. The receptor source for this set is an adult with an advanced solid tumor such as melanoma, head and neck, liver or kidney cancer.

The V and J genes are TRBV9 and TRBJ2-3; 16 nucleotides align to TRBD2. Looked up from germline, CDR1 is SGDLS and CDR2 is YYNGEE. The CDR3 totals 17 residues. After removal of 4 bases from V and 9 bases from J, the junction contained 11 bases not matched to a gene. DNA of the CDR3: TGTGCCAGCAGCCCCCCGGGACTAGCGGGAGGGGCGGAGACGCAGTATTTT. Translation gives CASSPPGLAGGAETQYF.

This sequence joins TRBV5-1 and TRBJ2-7, with 8 bases identical to TRBD1. Germline-derived CDR1 and CDR2 are SGHRS and YFSETQ. This CDR3 region has 14 residues. Trimming took 4 bases from V and 6 from J; bases not matched to a gene: 9. The CDR3 protein is CASSPHLTGGEQYF. The CDR3 DNA reads TGCGCCAGCAGCCCTCACCTAACAGGGGGCGAGCAGTACTTC.

J is TRBJ2-5 and V is TRBV10-3; the match to TRBD2 covers 14 bases. This CDR3 has 19 amino acids. Germline V gene data show CDR1 as ENHRY and CDR2 as SYGVKD. V was clipped by 8 bases and J by 3 bases; unmatched bases: 17. The CDR3 DNA is TGTGCCATCGGTTCCCCACCGGGACTAGCGGGAGAGAAGAAAGAGACCCAGTACTTC. Translation: CAIGSPPGLAGEKKETQYF.

The genes are TRBV5-1 and TRBJ1-6; D is undetermined. CDR1 is SGHRS, CDR2 YFSETQ, per germline. V gave up 1 base and J gave up 9 bases, with 14 bases separating them. The CDR3 spans 15 residues. The CDR3 nucleotides are TGCGCCAGCAGCTTGTTGTCCGGGGAGGGTTCACCCCTCCACTTT. This codes for CASSLLSGEGSPLHF.

The genes are TRBV7-2 and TRBJ1-2; no clear D gene. The germline CDR1 and CDR2 sequences are SGHTA and FQGNSA. This CDR3 is 13 amino acids long. The ends were cut back, 5 bases at V and 4 bases at J, with 11 bases in the middle. CDR3 DNA: TGTGCCAGCAGCCAACGACGCGGCTATGGCTACACCTTC. Amino acids: CASSQRRGYGYTF.

The rearrangement joins TRBV28 to TRBJ2-5; 8 bases match TRBD1. V lost 3 bases, J lost 5 bases, and 8 bases stayed unmatched. Germline V gene lookup returns CDR1 MDHEN and CDR2 SYDVKM. The CDR3 loop spans 15 amino acids. The CDR3 reads CASSFWSGGMETQYF. The DNA of the CDR3 is TGTGCCAGCAGTTTTTGGTCAGGGGGCATGGAGACCCAGTACTTC. Variable domain in full (rest from reference TRBV28 and TRBJ2-5): DVKVTQSSRYLVKRTGEKVFLECVQDMDHENMFWYRQDPGLGLRLIYFSYDVKMKEKGDIPEGYSVSREKKERFSLILESASTNQTSMYLCASSFWSGGMETQYFGPGTRLLVL.

This chain joins TRBV30 and TRBJ1-5; a weak D match, TRBD1 (5 bases). This CDR3 has 13 residues. V shed 4 bases and J shed 3 bases, with 10 bases lying between them. CDR1 GTSNPN and CDR2 SVGIG come from the germline V gene (reference sequence). DNA of the CDR3: TGTGCCTGGACGACAGCCTCCAATCAGCCCCAGCATTTT. As protein: CAWTTASNQPQHF.

V and J are TRBV29-1 and TRBJ1-2; 7 bases map to TRBD1. The germline V gene has CDR1 SQVTM and CDR2 ANQGSEA. The CDR3 runs 15 residues. Germline trimming cut 3 bases from V and 2 bases from J; bases unmatched to any gene: 9. The CDR3 reads CSVEGRQGMNYGYTF. Here the CDR3 DNA reads TGCAGCGTTGAGGGCCGACAGGGCATGAACTATGGCTACACCTTC.

V is TRBV9 and J is TRBJ2-3; a possible D gene is TRBD1 (6 bases). V was trimmed by 4 bases and J by 0 bases, leaving 12 bases between them. This CDR3 comprises 15 residues. Germline V gives CDR1 SGDLS, CDR2 YYNGEE. CDR3 region: CASSPWTASTDTQYF. The CDR3 DNA reads TGTGCCAGCAGCCCCTGGACAGCTAGCACAGATACGCAGTATTTT.

The chain joins TRBV11-2 to TRBJ2-1; D may be TRBD2 (6 bases). CDR1 is SGHAT and CDR2 is FQNNGV in the germline V gene. The CDR3 spans 17 residues. V was trimmed by 3 bases and J by 0 bases, leaving 15 bases between them. As DNA, the CDR3 is TGTGCCAGCAGCTTTTTCCAAGCCGGGAGCTCCTACAATGAGCAGTTCTTC. Protein: CASSFFQAGSSYNEQFF.

V gene TRBV28 combines with J gene TRBJ2-1; 8 bases map to TRBD2. V lost 3 bases, J lost 4 bases, and 8 bases stayed unmatched. Germline V gene lookup returns CDR1 MDHEN and CDR2 SYDVKM. CDR3 length: 16 amino acids. CDR3 protein: CASSLSGRTGYNEQFF. DNA for the CDR3: TGTGCCAGCAGTTTGAGCGGGAGAACCGGGTACAATGAGCAGTTCTTC.

The chain uses TRBV30 and TRBJ1-2; 12 positions match TRBD1. Germline CDR1 and CDR2: GTSNPN and SVGIG (reference sequence). Trimming cost V 3 bases and J 4 bases; bases outside gene matches: 6. This CDR3 has 15 residues. CDR3 bases: TGTGCCTGGAGCCGGGACAGGGGGCTCCTCTATGGCTACACCTTC. It yields the protein CAWSRDRGLLYGYTF.

The CDR3 reads CASSRPIRLAGGDETQYF. The CDR3, as DNA: TGTGCCAGCAGCCGACCAATCAGACTAGCGGGAGGGGATGAGACCCAGTACTTC. This chain joins TRBV5-4 and TRBJ2-5, with TRBD2 identical over 14 bases. V trimming: 4 bases; J trimming: 5 bases; junction bases outside the gene matches: 13. This CDR3 is built from 18 residues. Germline V gives CDR1 SGHNT, CDR2 YYREEE (reference sequence).

V usage is TRBV19 and J usage is TRBJ2-7, with D perhaps matching TRBD2 (5 bases). Germline V CDR1 and CDR2: LNHDA, SQIVND (reference sequence). The CDR3 extends over 15 amino acids. V was shortened by 3 bases and J by 0 bases, with 12 bases between the two germline ends. The CDR3 is CASSIPAGSSYEQYF. CDR3 bases: TGTGCCAGTAGTATCCCTGCGGGCAGCTCCTACGAGCAGTACTTC.

The chain carries TRBV6-6 and TRBJ2-1; 8 nucleotides agree with TRBD2. The V and J ends lost 2 bases and 6 bases, in that order; junction bases with no gene match: 6. The CDR3 is 15 residues long. The V gene's germline CDR1 is MNHNY and CDR2 SVGAGI (reference sequence). The CDR3 sequence: CASSYELGRGNEQFF. The CDR3 nucleotides are TGTGCCAGCAGTTACGAACTCGGGAGGGGCAATGAGCAGTTCTTC.

The gene calls are TRBV30 and TRBJ2-4; 10 bases align to TRBD2. The V gene's germline CDR1 is GTSNPN and CDR2 SVGIG (reference sequence). CDR3 length: 15 amino acids. J lost 7 bases, V lost 3 bases, and 9 bases had no gene match. The CDR3 coding sequence is TGTGCCTGGAGAACTAGCGGGACTTCGGGGAACATTCAGTACTTC. Protein: CAWRTSGTSGNIQYF.

This chain joins TRBV2 and TRBJ2-3, with TRBD2 identical over 11 bases. Germline loops: CDR1 SNHLY, CDR2 FYNNEI. J gave up 4 bases and V 11 bases, and 8 bases lay outside the gene matches. This CDR3 region has 14 residues. As DNA, the CDR3 is TGTGCCGTCACCGGGACTAGCGGATCAGATACGCAGTATTTT. Its protein is CAVTGTSGSDTQYF.

This rearrangement joins TRBV28 to TRBJ1-2; 8 bases map to TRBD1. Trimming cost V 6 bases and J 7 bases; bases outside gene matches: 7. The CDR3 is 13 residues long. Germline assignment: CDR1 MDHEN and CDR2 SYDVKM. The CDR3 spells CASSPPQGAGYTF. CDR3 sequence (DNA): TGTGCCAGCAGCCCCCCGCAGGGGGCTGGCTACACCTTC.

The chain joins TRBV28 to TRBJ1-2, with 9 bases matching TRBD1. The V gene end was trimmed by 10 bases and the J gene end by 5 bases; junction bases not matched to a gene: 11. Germline V gene sequence: CDR1 MDHEN, CDR2 SYDVKM. The CDR3 is 14 residues long. The CDR3 DNA is TGTGCCACTCCCCCTTCGGGACAGGGATATGGCTACACCTTC. It yields the protein CATPPSGQGYGYTF.

The rearrangement joins TRBV19 to TRBJ1-5; tentatively, D is TRBD1 (6 bases). The CDR3 extends over 12 amino acids. CDR1 LNHDA and CDR2 SQIVND come from the germline V gene (reference sequence). V gave up 4 bases and J gave up 6 bases, with 7 bases separating them. The CDR3 spells CASSSRGQPQHF. DNA for the CDR3: TGTGCCAGTAGTAGCAGGGGTCAGCCCCAGCATTTT.

This chain links TRBV29-1 with TRBJ1-1; no clear D gene. V lost 6 bases to trimming and J lost 5 bases, with 16 bases between them. The CDR3 consists of 13 residues. In germline, CDR1 is SQVTM, CDR2 ANQGSEA. The DNA of the CDR3 is TGCAGCGTCCGGACCGCCGTTGAGACTGAAGCTTTCTTT. Its protein is CSVRTAVETEAFF.

This clone was counted a few times. The chain uses TRBV6-1 and TRBJ2-3; possible D gene TRBD2, 6 bases. This CDR3 spans 14 amino acids. Trimming shortened V by 7 bases and J by 4 bases, and 15 bases separated the two germline ends. The germline V gene encodes CDR1 MNHNS and CDR2 SASEGT. CDR3: CASKWGDRSDTQYF. The CDR3 DNA follows: TGTGCCAGCAAGTGGGGGGACCGGTCAGATACGCAGTATTTT.

Concerning this clone itself: Within the sample, other DNA sequences also encode this same CDR3. V and J are TRBV28 and TRBJ2-5; 10 bases agree with TRBD1. This CDR3 comprises 14 residues. V trimming: 6 bases; J trimming: 5 bases; junction bases outside the gene matches: 6. Germline V lookup: CDR1 MDHEN, CDR2 SYDVKM. The CDR3 DNA sequence: TGTGCCAGCAGGGGGACAGGGGCGTTGGAGACCCAGTACTTC. Encoded protein: CASRGTGALETQYF. The variable domain in full, completed from reference TRBV28 and TRBJ2-5, reads DVKVTQSSRYLVKRTGEKVFLECVQDMDHENMFWYRQDPGLGLRLIYFSYDVKMKEKGDIPEGYSVSREKKERFSLILESASTNQTSMYLCASRGTGALETQYFGPGTRLLVL.

The chain is built from TRBV20-1 and TRBJ2-7; D is unresolved. Germline CDR1 and CDR2: DFQATT and SNEGSKA (reference sequence). The V end was cut by 5 bases, the J end by 3 bases, with 8 bases between. This CDR3 has 11 residues. This CDR3 is CSAEASYEQYF. The CDR3 coding sequence is TGCAGTGCTGAGGCGAGCTACGAGCAGTACTTC.

The rearrangement links TRBV2 to TRBJ2-7; TRBD2 aligns across 10 bases. The CDR3 sequence is 14 residues long. Germline V lookup: CDR1 SNHLY, CDR2 FYNNEI. V dropped 8 bases and J dropped 6; count of bases not matched to a gene: 10. Here the CDR3 reads CASLTHGTSVEQYF. Here the CDR3 DNA reads TGTGCCAGCCTTACTCACGGGACTAGCGTCGAGCAGTACTTC.

The chain couples TRBV5-4 to TRBJ2-7, with TRBD2 identical over 16 bases. The germline CDR1 and CDR2 sequences are SGHNT and YYREEE (reference sequence). The trim removed 4 bases at V and 1 base at J, leaving 5 bases unmatched. CDR3 length equals 17 residues. DNA for the CDR3: TGTGCCAGCAGCGTGTCGGGACTAGCGGGAGGGTCCTACGAGCAGTACTTC. Protein product: CASSVSGLAGGSYEQYF.

The genes are TRBV28 and TRBJ2-7; 7 positions agree with TRBD1. Losses at the gene ends were 7 bases for V and 2 bases for J; bases not matched to a gene: 8. Germline lookup yields CDR1 MDHEN and CDR2 SYDVKM. The CDR3 length is 14 residues. DNA of the CDR3: TGTGCCAGCACCCCCCGACAGGGTGCCTACGAGCAGTACTTC. As protein: CASTPRQGAYEQYF.